This TCR beta chain was captured in a study of cytomegalovirus exposure and HLA in healthy donors. Overall study results and limits: Previously analyzed data showed that most TCR beta V segments were productive at a frequency of about 90% or about 30%.

Looked up from germline, CDR1 is SGDLS and CDR2 is YYNGEE. With V trimmed by 0 bases and J by 11 bases, 10 bases remained unmatched. The CDR3 length is 15 residues. The PCR contained 60 Vbeta and 13 Jbeta primers. This table comes from immunoSEQ multiplex PCR, and its TCRdb copy is limited to in-frame clones, with some not included. The sample records nearly 110,000 clones, less than 80% being singletons. This clone occurred once. No antigen is known for it. The rearrangement links TRBV9 to TRBJ2-3; 9 bases map to TRBD2. The sample comprised PBMCs. The receptor's source is a man in his sixties in good health and CMV-seronegative. CDR3: CASSVGGGGAIWQYF. CDR3 coding DNA: TGTGCCAGCAGCGTAGGCGGCGGGGGGGCGATATGGCAGTATTTT.